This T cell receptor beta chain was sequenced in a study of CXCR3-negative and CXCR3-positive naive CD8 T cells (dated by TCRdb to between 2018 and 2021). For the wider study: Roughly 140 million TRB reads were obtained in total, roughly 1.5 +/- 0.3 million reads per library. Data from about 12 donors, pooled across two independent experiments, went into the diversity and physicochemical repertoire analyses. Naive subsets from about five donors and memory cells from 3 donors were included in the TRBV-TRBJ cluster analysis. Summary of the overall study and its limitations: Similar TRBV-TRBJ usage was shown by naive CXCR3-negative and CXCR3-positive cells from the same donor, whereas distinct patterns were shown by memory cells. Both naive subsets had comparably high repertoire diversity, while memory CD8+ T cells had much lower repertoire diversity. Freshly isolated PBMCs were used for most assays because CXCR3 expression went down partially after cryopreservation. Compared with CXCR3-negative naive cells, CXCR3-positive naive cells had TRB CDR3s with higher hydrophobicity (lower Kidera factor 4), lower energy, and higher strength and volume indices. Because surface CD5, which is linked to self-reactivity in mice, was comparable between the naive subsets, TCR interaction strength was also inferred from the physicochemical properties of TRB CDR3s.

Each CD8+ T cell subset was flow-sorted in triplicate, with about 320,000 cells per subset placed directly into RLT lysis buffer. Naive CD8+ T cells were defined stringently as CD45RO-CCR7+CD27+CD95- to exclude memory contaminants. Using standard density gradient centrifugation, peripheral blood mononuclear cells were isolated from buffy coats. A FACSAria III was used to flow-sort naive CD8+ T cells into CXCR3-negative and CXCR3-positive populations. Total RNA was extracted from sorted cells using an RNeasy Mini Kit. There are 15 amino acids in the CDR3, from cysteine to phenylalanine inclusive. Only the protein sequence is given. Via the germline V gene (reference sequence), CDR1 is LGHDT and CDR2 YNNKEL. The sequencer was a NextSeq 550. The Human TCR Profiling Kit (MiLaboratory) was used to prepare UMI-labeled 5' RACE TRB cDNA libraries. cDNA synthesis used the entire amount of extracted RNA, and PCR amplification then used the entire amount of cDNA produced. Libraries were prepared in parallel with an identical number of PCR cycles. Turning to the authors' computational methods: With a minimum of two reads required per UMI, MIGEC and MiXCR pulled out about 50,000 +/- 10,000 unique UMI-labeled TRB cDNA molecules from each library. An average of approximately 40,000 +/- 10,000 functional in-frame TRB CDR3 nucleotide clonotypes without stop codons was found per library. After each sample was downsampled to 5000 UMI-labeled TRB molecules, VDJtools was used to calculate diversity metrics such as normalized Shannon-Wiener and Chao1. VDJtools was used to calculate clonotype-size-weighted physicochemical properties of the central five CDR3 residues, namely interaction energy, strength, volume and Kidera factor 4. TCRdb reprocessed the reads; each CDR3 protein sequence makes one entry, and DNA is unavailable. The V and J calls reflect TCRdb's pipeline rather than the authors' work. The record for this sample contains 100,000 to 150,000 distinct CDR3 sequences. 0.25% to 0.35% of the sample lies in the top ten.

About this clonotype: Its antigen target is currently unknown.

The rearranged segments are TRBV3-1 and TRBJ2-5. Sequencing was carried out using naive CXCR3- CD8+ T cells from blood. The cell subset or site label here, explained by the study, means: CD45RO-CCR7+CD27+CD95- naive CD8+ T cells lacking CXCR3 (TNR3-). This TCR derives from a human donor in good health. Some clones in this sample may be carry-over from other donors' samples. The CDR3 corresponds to CASSQGMDYQETQYF.